This TCR beta chain was obtained from a study of beta chain features in type 1 diabetes. Study context: Healthy donors, compared against patients, showed similar age, gender and cell yields. Examination spanned 100 million to 130 million sorted cells from all samples.

Every bit of the isolated RNA underwent reverse transcription, so sequencing read expressed TCRB transcripts. Assay used: immunoSEQ multiplex PCR; TCRdb lists only in-frame clones, some missing. The sample yields 130,000 or so clones, roughly 10% seen once. As regards this clone: Its antigen is not identified.

The CDR3 contains 18 residues. Study-wide results and limits: For type 1 diabetes patients, VDJ junctions showed fewer insertions and more deletions.

The sequencing sample was made of central memory CD4+ T cells from blood. The V gene is TRBV21-1, the J gene TRBJ1-2; the table's D call, TRBD1, has no DNA check behind it. TRBV21-1 is flagged as a pseudogene. The TCR sequence derives from a woman aged 40 to 50 in good health. CDR3 loop: CASSTRPKNRGPDYGYTF. CDR3 nucleotide sequence: TGTGCCAGCAGCACCCGACCTAAAAACAGGGGGCCTGACTATGGCTACACCTTC.